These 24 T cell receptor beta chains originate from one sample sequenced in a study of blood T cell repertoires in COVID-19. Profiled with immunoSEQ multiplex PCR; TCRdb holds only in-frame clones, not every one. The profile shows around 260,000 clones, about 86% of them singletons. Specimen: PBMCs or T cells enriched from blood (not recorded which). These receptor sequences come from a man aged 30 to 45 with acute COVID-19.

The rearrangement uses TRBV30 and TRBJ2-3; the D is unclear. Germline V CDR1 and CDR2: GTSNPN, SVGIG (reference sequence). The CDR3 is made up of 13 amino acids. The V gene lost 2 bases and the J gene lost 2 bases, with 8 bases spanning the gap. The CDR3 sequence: CAWSKLNTDTQYF. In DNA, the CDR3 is TGTGCCTGGAGTAAACTGAACACAGATACGCAGTATTTT.

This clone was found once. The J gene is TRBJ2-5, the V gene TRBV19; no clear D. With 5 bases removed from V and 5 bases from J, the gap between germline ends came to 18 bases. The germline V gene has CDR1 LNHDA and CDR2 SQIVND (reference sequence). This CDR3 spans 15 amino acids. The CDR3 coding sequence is TGTGCCAGTAGTCCGCGAGGCGGTGTCGGGGAGACCCAGTACTTC. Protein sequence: CASSPRGGVGETQYF. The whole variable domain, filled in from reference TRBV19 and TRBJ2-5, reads DGGITQSPKYLFRKEGQNVTLSCEQNLNHDAMYWYRQDPGQGLRLIYYSQIVNDFQKGDIAEGYSVSREKKESFPLTVTSAQKNPTAFYLCASSPRGGVGETQYFGPGTRLLVL.

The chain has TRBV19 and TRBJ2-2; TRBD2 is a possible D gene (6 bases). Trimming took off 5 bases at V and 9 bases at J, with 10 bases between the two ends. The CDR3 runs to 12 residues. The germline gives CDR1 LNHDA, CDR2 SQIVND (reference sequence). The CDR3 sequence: CASSWGVRELFF. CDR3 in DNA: TGTGCCAGTAGTTGGGGGGTACGGGAGCTGTTTTTT. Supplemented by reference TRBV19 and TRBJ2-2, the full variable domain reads DGGITQSPKYLFRKEGQNVTLSCEQNLNHDAMYWYRQDPGQGLRLIYYSQIVNDFQKGDIAEGYSVSREKKESFPLTVTSAQKNPTAFYLCASSWGVRELFFGEGSRLTVL.

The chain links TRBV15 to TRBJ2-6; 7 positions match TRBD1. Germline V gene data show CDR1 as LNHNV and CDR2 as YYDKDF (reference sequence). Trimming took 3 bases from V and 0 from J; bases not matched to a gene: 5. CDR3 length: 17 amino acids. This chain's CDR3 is CATSSLDRTSGANVLTF. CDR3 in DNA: TGTGCCACCAGCAGCTTGGACAGGACCTCTGGGGCCAACGTCCTGACTTTC.

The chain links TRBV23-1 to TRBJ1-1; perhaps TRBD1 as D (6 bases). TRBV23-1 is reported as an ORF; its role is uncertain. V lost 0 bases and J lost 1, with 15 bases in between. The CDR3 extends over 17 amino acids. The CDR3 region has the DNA TGCGCCAGCAGTCAATCGACAGGATACTACCCGAACACTGAAGCTTTCTTT. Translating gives CASSQSTGYYPNTEAFF.

The CDR3 region is CASSFDRPLNTGELFF. CDR3 DNA: TGTGCCAGCAGCTTTGACAGGCCCTTAAACACCGGGGAGCTGTTTTTT. The chain recombines TRBV3-1 (or the pseudogene TRBV3-2) with TRBJ2-2; tentatively, D is TRBD1 (6 bases). The CDR3 runs 16 residues. Germline CDR1 reads LGHDT; CDR2 reads YNNKEL (reference sequence). V dropped 5 bases and J dropped 2 bases, with 15 bases sitting between them.

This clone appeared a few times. DNA for the CDR3: TGTGCCAGCAGCCAAGATACGGGGGGACGACAGCCCCAGCATTTT. The encoded protein is CASSQDTGGRQPQHF. The chain is built from TRBV4-2 and TRBJ1-5; D perhaps matches TRBD1 (5 bases). The CDR3 contains 15 residues. The germline V and J ends were trimmed by 0 bases and 7 bases, with 13 bases remaining between them. Germline V gives CDR1 LGHNA, CDR2 YNFKEQ.

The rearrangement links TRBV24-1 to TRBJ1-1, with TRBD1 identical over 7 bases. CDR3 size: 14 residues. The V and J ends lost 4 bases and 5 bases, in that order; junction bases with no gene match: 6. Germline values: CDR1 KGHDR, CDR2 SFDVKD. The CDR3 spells CATSEGGQSTEAFF. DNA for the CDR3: TGTGCCACCAGTGAGGGGGGACAGAGTACTGAAGCTTTCTTT.

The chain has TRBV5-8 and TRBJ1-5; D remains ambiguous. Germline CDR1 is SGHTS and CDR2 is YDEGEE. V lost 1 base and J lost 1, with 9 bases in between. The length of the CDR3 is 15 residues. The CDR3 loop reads CASSLTQISNQPQHF. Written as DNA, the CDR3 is TGTGCCAGCAGCTTGACTCAAATCAGCAATCAGCCCCAGCATTTT.

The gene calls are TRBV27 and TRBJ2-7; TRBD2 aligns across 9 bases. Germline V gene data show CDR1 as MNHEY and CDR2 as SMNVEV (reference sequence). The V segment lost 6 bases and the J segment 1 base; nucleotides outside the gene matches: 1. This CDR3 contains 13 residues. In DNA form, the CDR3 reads TGTGCCAGCAGGACTAGCGGATCCTACGAGCAGTACGTC. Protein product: CASRTSGSYEQYV.

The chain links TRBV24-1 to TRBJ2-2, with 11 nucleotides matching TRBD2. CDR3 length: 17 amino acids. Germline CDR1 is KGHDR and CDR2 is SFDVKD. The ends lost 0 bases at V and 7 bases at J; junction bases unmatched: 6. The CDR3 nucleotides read TGTGCCACCAGTGATTTGTCACTAGCGGGAGTTGTCGGGGAGCTGTTTTTT. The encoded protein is CATSDLSLAGVVGELFF.

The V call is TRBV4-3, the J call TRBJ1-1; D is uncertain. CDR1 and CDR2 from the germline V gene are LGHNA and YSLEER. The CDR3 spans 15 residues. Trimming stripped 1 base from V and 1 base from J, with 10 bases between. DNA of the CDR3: TGCGCCAGCAGCCAAGTAGCCGAAGGGAACACTGAAGCTTTCTTT. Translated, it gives CASSQVAEGNTEAFF.

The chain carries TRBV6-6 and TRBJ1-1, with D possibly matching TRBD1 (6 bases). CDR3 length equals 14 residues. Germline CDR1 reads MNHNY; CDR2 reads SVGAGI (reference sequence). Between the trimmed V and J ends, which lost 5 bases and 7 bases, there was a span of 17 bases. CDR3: CASSRSSGVGEAFF. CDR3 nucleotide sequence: TGTGCCAGCAGTCGATCATCAGGGGTCGGTGAAGCTTTCTTT.

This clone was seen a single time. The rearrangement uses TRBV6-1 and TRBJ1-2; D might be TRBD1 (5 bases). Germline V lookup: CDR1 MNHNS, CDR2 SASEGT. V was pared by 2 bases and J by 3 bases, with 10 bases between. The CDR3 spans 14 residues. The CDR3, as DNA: TGTGCCAGCAGTGAAACTCAGACAGACTATGGCTACACCTTC. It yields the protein CASSETQTDYGYTF.

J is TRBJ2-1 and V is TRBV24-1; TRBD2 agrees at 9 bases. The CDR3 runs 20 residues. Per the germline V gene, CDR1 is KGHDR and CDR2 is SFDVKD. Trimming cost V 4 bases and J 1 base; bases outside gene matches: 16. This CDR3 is CATSEQKTGASGTSYNEQFF. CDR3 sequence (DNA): TGTGCCACCAGTGAGCAAAAGACAGGTGCTAGCGGGACATCCTACAATGAGCAGTTCTTC.

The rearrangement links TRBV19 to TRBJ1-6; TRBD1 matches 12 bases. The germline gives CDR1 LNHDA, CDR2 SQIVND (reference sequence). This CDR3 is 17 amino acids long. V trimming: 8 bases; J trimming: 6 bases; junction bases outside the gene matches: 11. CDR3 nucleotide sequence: TGTGCCAGTGCTGGACCGGGACAGGGGGCGCTTAATTCACCCCTCCACTTT. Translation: CASAGPGQGALNSPLHF.

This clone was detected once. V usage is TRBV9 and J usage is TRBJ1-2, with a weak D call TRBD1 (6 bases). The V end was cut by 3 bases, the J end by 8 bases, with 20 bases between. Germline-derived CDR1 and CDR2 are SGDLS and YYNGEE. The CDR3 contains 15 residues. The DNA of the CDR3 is TGTGCCAGCAGCGCTGATATGGGGGCCTGGCAAGGCTACACCTTC. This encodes CASSADMGAWQGYTF.

The CDR3 spells CASSPNRGQREKLFF. CDR3 in DNA: TGTGCCAGCTCGCCTAACAGGGGGCAAAGAGAAAAACTGTTTTTT. V gene TRBV18 combines with J gene TRBJ1-4, with TRBD1 identical over 9 bases. The CDR3 totals 15 residues. Trimming cost V 6 bases and J 8 bases; bases outside gene matches: 10. Germline V gives CDR1 KGHSH, CDR2 LQKENI.

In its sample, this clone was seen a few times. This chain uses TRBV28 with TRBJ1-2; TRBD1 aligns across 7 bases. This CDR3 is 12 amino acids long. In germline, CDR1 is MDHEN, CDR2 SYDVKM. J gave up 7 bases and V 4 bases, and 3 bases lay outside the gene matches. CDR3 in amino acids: CASSSTGLGYTF. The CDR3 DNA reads TGTGCCAGCAGTTCGACAGGGCTTGGCTACACCTTC.

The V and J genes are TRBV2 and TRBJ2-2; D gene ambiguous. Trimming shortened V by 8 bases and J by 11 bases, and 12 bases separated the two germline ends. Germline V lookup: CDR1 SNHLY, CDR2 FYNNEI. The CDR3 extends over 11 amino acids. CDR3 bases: TGTGCCAGCCGCACAGCCGCTGAGCTGTTTTTT. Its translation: CASRTAAELFF.

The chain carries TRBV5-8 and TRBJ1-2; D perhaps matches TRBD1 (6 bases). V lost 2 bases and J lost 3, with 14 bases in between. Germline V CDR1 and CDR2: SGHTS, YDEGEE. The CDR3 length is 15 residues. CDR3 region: CASSFAGGRDYGYTF. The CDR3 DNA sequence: TGTGCCAGCAGCTTCGCGGGGGGCCGGGACTATGGCTACACCTTC.

The CDR3 spells CASSDDYSNSPLHF. The CDR3 region has the DNA TGTGCCAGCAGTGACGACTACTCAAATTCACCCCTCCACTTT. The V call is TRBV25-1, the J call TRBJ1-6, with unresolved D. This CDR3 region has 14 residues. Germline V CDR1 and CDR2: MGHDK, SYGVNS. Trimming removed 3 bases at V and 7 bases at J, with 10 bases between.

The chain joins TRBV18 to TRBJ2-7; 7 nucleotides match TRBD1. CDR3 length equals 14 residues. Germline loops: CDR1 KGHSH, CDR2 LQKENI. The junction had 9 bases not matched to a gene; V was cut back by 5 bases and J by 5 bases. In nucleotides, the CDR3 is TGTGCCAGCTCAGTGACAGGGTATTCGGACGAGCAGTACGTC. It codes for CASSVTGYSDEQYV.

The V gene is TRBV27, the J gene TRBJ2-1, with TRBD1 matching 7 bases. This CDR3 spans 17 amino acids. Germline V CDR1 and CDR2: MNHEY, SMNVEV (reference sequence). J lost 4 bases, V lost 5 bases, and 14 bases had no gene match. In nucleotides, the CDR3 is TGTGCCAGCAGTCCGTACGCGACAGGGAAGGAATACAATGAGCAGTTCTTC. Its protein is CASSPYATGKEYNEQFF.